This record covers a single TCR beta chain. Its specificity is unknown. Some clones are missing from TCRdb's copy, which holds only in-frame ones; the method was immunoSEQ multiplex PCR. The table lists roughly 300,000 clones, around 86% of them singletons. The data were taken from a study of cytomegalovirus exposure and HLA in healthy donors. Overall study: The same platform used for the 500 to 850 first-cohort repertoires was also used for the 120 or so validation repertoires, as a later analysis reported.

It was the roughly 130-subject validation cohort, separate from the roughly 700-subject first cohort, to which the donors belonged. Points from the study as a whole: Some TCR beta chains (164 of them) were listed as cytomegalovirus-associated.

The CDR3 has 15 amino acids. V dropped 2 bases and J dropped 5; count of bases not matched to a gene: 8. The receptor's source is a woman between 18 and 29 years old in good health and CMV-seronegative. The V gene is TRBV23-1, the J gene TRBJ2-5; TRBD1 matches at 7 bases. TRBV23-1 is known as an ORF, though its function is uncertain. Specimen: PBMCs. The CDR3 bases are TGCGCCAGCAGTCAAGTCGACAGGGTAGGGGAGACCCAGTACTTC. It yields the protein CASSQVDRVGETQYF.